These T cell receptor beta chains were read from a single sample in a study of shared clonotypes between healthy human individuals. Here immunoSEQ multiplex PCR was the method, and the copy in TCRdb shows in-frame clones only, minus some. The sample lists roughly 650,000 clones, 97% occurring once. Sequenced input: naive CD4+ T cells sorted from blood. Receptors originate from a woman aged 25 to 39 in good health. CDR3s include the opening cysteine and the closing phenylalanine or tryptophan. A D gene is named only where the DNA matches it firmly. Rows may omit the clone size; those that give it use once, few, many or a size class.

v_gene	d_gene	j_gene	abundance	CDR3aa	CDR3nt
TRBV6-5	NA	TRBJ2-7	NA	CASSYELTYEQYF	TGTGCCAGCAGTTATGAACTGACCTACGAGCAGTACTTC
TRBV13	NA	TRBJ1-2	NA	CASSPWGVGYGYTF	TGTGCCAGCAGCCCATGGGGCGTAGGGTATGGCTACACCTTC
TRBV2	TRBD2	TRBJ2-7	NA	CASTGTSVSYEQYF	TGTGCCAGCACCGGGACTAGCGTCTCCTACGAGCAGTACTTC
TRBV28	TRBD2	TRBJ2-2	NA	CASSLWGLADKHTGELFF	TGTGCCAGCAGTTTGTGGGGACTAGCGGACAAACACACCGGGGAGCTGTTTTTT
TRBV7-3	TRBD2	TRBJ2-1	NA	CASSSLASGFPNEQFF	TGTGCCAGCAGCTCGTTGGCTAGCGGGTTTCCCAATGAGCAGTTCTTC
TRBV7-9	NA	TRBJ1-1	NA	CASSSRTQNTEAFF	TGTGCCAGCAGCTCGAGGACCCAGAACACTGAAGCTTTCTTT
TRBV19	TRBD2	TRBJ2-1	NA	CASTGALREGRNEQFF	TGTGCCAGTACCGGGGCCCTACGGGAGGGCCGCAATGAGCAGTTCTTC
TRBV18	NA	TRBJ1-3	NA	CASSPRGSGNTIYF	TGTGCCAGCTCACCAAGAGGGTCTGGAAACACCATATATTTT
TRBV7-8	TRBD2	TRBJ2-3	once	CASSRVPGRGTSAQYF	TGTGCCAGCAGCCGAGTCCCCGGGAGGGGTACAAGTGCGCAGTATTTT
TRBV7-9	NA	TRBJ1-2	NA	CASSLKGGGPNYGYTF	TGTGCCAGCAGCTTAAAGGGTGGTGGGCCCAACTATGGCTACACCTTC
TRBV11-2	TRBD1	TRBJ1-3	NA	CASSSRQGARNTIYF	TGTGCCAGCAGCTCCCGCCAGGGGGCAAGAAACACCATATATTTT
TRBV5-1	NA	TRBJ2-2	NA	CASSFDGGRLTGELFF	TGCGCCAGCAGCTTCGACGGGGGGCGACTCACCGGGGAGCTGTTTTTT
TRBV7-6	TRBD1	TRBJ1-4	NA	CASSLVSGGVGKLFF	TGTGCCAGCAGCTTAGTATCAGGGGGTGTCGGAAAACTGTTTTTT
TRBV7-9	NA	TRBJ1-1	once	CASSPGRGSNTEAFF	TGTGCCAGCAGCCCCGGGCGGGGGTCAAACACTGAAGCTTTCTTT
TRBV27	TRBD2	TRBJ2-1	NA	CASSLLGGSADNEQFF	TGTGCCAGCAGTTTATTGGGCGGGAGCGCCGACAATGAGCAGTTCTTC
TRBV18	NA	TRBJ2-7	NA	CASSQDRSLREQYF	TGTGCCAGCTCACAGGACAGATCATTGCGCGAGCAGTACTTC
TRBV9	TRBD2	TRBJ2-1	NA	CASSVAGGYEQFF	TGTGCCAGCAGCGTAGCGGGAGGATATGAGCAGTTCTTC
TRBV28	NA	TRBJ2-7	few	CASSSDSPYEQYF	TGTGCCAGCAGTTCGGACAGTCCCTACGAGCAGTACTTC
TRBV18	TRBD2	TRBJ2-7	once	CASSPYLLAETGAGSYEQYF	TGTGCCAGCTCACCGTACCTGCTAGCGGAGACCGGGGCTGGCTCCTACGAGCAGTACTTC
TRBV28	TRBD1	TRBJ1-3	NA	CASSLNRWTGAGNTIYF	TGTGCCAGCAGTTTAAATCGGTGGACAGGCGCTGGAAACACCATATATTTT
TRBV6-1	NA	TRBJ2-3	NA	CASRAYTQYF	TGTGCCAGCAGGGCGTATACGCAGTATTTT
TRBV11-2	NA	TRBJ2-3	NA	CASSLVGASLPTDTQYF	TGTGCCAGCAGCTTAGTAGGGGCTAGCCTTCCCACAGATACGCAGTATTTT
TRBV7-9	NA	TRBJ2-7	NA	CASSDAYEQYF	TGTGCCAGCAGCGACGCCTACGAGCAGTACTTC
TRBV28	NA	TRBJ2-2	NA	CASSSDDWGRTGELFF	TGTGCCAGCAGCTCGGACGACTGGGGGCGAACCGGGGAGCTGTTTTTT
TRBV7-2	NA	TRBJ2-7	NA	CASSFNPFSYEQYF	TGTGCCAGCAGTTTCAACCCCTTTTCCTACGAGCAGTACTTC
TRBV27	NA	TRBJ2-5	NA	CASRTPGQTQYF	TGTGCCAGCAGGACGCCGGGACAGACCCAGTACTTC
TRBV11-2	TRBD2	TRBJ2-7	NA	CASSLVLIAGGPHEQYF	TGTGCCAGCAGCTTAGTGCTCATCGCGGGAGGGCCCCACGAGCAGTACTTC
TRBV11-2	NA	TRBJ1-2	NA	CASSLETGRGGYTF	TGTGCCAGCAGCTTAGAGACGGGCAGGGGTGGATACACCTTC